The next 26 T cell receptor beta chains were all read from a single sample in a study of beta chain features in type 1 diabetes. Expressed TCRB transcripts got sequenced, as all isolated RNA was reverse transcribed. The repertoire was sequenced with immunoSEQ multiplex PCR; TCRdb's copy has only in-frame clones and lacks some. The table shows 300,000 to 400,000 clones, with 9.5% to 12% occurring only once. The sequencing input was naive CD4+ T cells from blood. These receptors were collected from a woman aged 30 to 39 in good health.

The table lists this clone with a few counts. This rearrangement joins TRBV19 to TRBJ2-7; D is undetermined. Trimming stripped 0 bases from V and 6 bases from J, with 15 bases between. The CDR3 consists of 15 residues. Germline loops: CDR1 LNHDA, CDR2 SQIVND (reference sequence). The CDR3 spells CASSIESGLYGEQYF. CDR3 DNA: TGTGCCAGTAGTATAGAGTCAGGTCTCTACGGCGAGCAGTACTTC.

This clone has just a few counts. The genes are TRBV4-3 and TRBJ2-1, with TRBD2 matching over 11 bases. The germline V gene encodes CDR1 LGHNA and CDR2 YSLEER. The CDR3 sequence is 16 residues long. V lost 2 bases, J lost 3 bases, and 3 bases stayed unmatched. CDR3 sequence: CASSQYTSGSYNEQFF. The CDR3 region has the DNA TGCGCCAGCAGCCAATACACTAGCGGGAGCTACAATGAGCAGTTCTTC.

The genes are TRBV5-8 and TRBJ1-5; 7 bases match TRBD1. Germline assignment: CDR1 SGHTS and CDR2 YDEGEE. The CDR3 extends over 15 amino acids. After removal of 3 bases from V and 8 bases from J, the junction contained 11 bases not matched to a gene. The CDR3 DNA reads as TGTGCCAGCAGCTCCGGACAGGCCCTTGTGGAGCCCCAGCATTTT. This gives the protein CASSSGQALVEPQHF.

This clone occurred a few times. This chain connects TRBV30 to TRBJ2-5; D possibly corresponds to TRBD2 (5 bases). The J call is doubtful: the DNA matches TRBJ2-7 better. The CDR3 covers 13 residues. Germline CDR1 GTSNPN, CDR2 SVGIG (reference sequence). CDR3 nucleotide sequence: TGTGCCTGGAGTGTAATTAGCGAGAGCGAGCAGTACTTC. It yields the protein CAWSVISESEQYF.

This clone was seen a handful of times. The rearrangement uses TRBV6-5 and TRBJ2-3; TRBD2 matches 8 bases. Germline CDR1 MNHEY, CDR2 SVGAGI. V lost 0 bases to trimming and J lost 1 base; unmatched junction nucleotides: 3. This CDR3 contains 16 residues. The CDR3: CASSYSSRGGTDTQYF. For the CDR3, the DNA is TGTGCCAGCAGTTACTCCTCGCGGGGGGGCACAGATACGCAGTATTTT.

On this clone: Relative to the germline gene, one junction end is altered; a read error may explain this. The chain joins TRBV7-7 to TRBJ2-1; 8 bases line up with TRBD2. The germline V gene encodes CDR1 SSHAT and CDR2 FNYEAQ (reference sequence). This CDR3 spans 14 amino acids. CDR3 nucleotide sequence: TGTGCTAGCAGCTCCGGTCCGGGACTAGGGGAGCAGTTCTTC. Translated: CASSSGPGLGEQFF.

Only a few counts were recorded for this clone. The chain couples TRBV11-2 to TRBJ2-1, with D tentatively TRBD1 (7 bases). Trimming shortened V by 3 bases and J by 10 bases, and 19 bases separated the two germline ends. Per the germline V gene, CDR1 is SGHAT and CDR2 is FQNNGV. The CDR3 contains 15 residues. The CDR3, as DNA: TGTGCCAGCAGCTTGGCGGGACAGCCCCACGAGGAGCAGTTCTTC. Translated, it gives CASSLAGQPHEEQFF. Full variable domain (remainder filled in from reference TRBV11-2 and TRBJ2-1): EAGVAQSPRYKIIEKRQSVAFWCNPISGHATLYWYQQILGQGPKLLIQFQNNGVVDDSQLPKDRFSAERLKGVDSTLKIQPAKLEDSAVYLCASSLAGQPHEEQFFGPGTRLTVL.

The rearrangement joins TRBV9 to TRBJ2-1; D is uncertain. CDR3 length: 13 residues. Germline CDR1 reads SGDLS; CDR2 reads YYNGEE. V was shortened by 3 bases and J by 8 bases, with 12 bases between the two germline ends. The CDR3 nucleotides read TGTGCCAGCAGCGACCCTCGAGCACATGAGCAGTTCTTC. It yields the protein CASSDPRAHEQFF.

This clone appeared a few times. This rearrangement joins TRBV20-1 to TRBJ2-7; 8 nucleotides align to TRBD1. Germline CDR1 reads DFQATT; CDR2 reads SNEGSKA (reference sequence). The CDR3 is 11 amino acids. The CDR3 reads CSQGANYEQYF. CDR3 nucleotides: TGCAGCCAGGGGGCGAACTACGAGCAGTACTTC.

This clone was found a few times. The chain links TRBV18 to TRBJ2-3, with D maybe TRBD2 (6 bases). The germline V and J ends were trimmed by 5 bases and 4 bases, with 19 bases remaining between them. The CDR3 extends over 16 amino acids. CDR1 KGHSH and CDR2 LQKENI come from the germline V gene. CDR3 nucleotides: TGTGCCAGCTCATCCTTGCCTGCACTAGCAGCAGATACGCAGTATTTT. It yields the protein CASSSLPALAADTQYF.

This clone has just a few counts. J is TRBJ2-1 and V is TRBV11-3; TRBD2 aligns across 9 bases. V shed 1 base and J 4 bases; nucleotides not matched to a gene: 5. In germline, CDR1 is SGHNT, CDR2 YENEEA. The CDR3 is 16 residues long. CDR3 sequence (DNA): TGTGCCAGCAGCTTAGGGCTAGCGGGAAGTTACAATGAGCAGTTCTTC. Protein sequence: CASSLGLAGSYNEQFF.

V usage is TRBV19 and J usage is TRBJ1-5; D is unclear. This CDR3 is built from 13 residues. V lost 5 bases and J lost 0, with 5 bases in between. From germline, CDR1 is LNHDA and CDR2 SQIVND (reference sequence). The CDR3 nucleotides read TGTGCCAGTAGTTCGGGTAGCAATCAGCCCCAGCATTTT. Amino acids: CASSSGSNQPQHF.

The chain is built from TRBV15 and TRBJ2-7; TRBD2 is a possible D gene (6 bases). Trimming shortened V by 2 bases and J by 5 bases, and 16 bases separated the two germline ends. The germline gives CDR1 LNHNV, CDR2 YYDKDF (reference sequence). CDR3 length equals 15 residues. In nucleotides, the CDR3 is TGTGCCACCAGCAGACAGGGACTGTTATTTAACGAGCAGTACTTC. This encodes CATSRQGLLFNEQYF. Supplemented by reference TRBV15 and TRBJ2-7, the full variable domain reads DAMVIQNPRYQVTQFGKPVTLSCSQTLNHNVMYWYQQKSSQAPKLLFHYYDKDFNNEADTPDNFQSRRPNTSFCFLDIRSPGLGDTAMYLCATSRQGLLFNEQYFGPGTRLTVT.

In this sample, this clone turned up a few times. The same CDR3 arises from other DNA sequences in this sample as well. CDR3 sequence reads: CASSLGLAGADTQYF. CDR3 sequence (DNA): TGTGCCAGCAGCCTCGGACTAGCGGGAGCAGATACGCAGTATTTT. The V call is TRBV7-2, the J call TRBJ2-3; TRBD2 matches at 13 bases. This CDR3 is built from 15 residues. Germline V lookup: CDR1 SGHTA, CDR2 FQGNSA. With 5 bases clipped from V and 4 bases from J, the junction kept 3 bases outside the gene matches. The full variable domain, its missing parts supplied by reference TRBV7-2 and TRBJ2-3, is GAGVSQSPSNKVTEKGKDVELRCDPISGHTALYWYRQSLGQGLEFLIYFQGNSAPDKSGLPSDRFSAERTGGSVSTLTIQRTQQEDSAVYLCASSLGLAGADTQYFGPGTRLTVL.

A word on this clone: The sample has other DNA sequences that encode this CDR3 too. The chain links TRBV18 to TRBJ2-7, with 13 bases that match TRBD2. Germline V CDR1 and CDR2: KGHSH, LQKENI. The CDR3 consists of 16 residues. With 0 bases clipped from V and 1 base from J, the junction kept 0 bases outside the gene matches. The CDR3 is CASSPPGLAGSYEQYF. CDR3 nucleotides: TGTGCCAGCTCACCACCGGGACTAGCGGGATCCTACGAGCAGTACTTC.

This clone has just a few counts. The V and J genes are TRBV7-9 and TRBJ2-5; 7 bases are shared with TRBD2. The CDR3 loop spans 17 amino acids. Trimming cost V 5 bases and J 0 bases; bases outside gene matches: 12. Germline assignment: CDR1 SEHNR and CDR2 FQNEAQ (reference sequence). The CDR3 protein is CASSLPSGILYQETQYF. Written as DNA, the CDR3 is TGTGCCAGCAGCCTTCCAAGCGGGATCCTGTACCAAGAGACCCAGTACTTC.

This clone was counted a few times. V usage is TRBV6-5 and J usage is TRBJ2-7, with a possible D match to TRBD2 (6 bases). Between the trimmed V and J ends, which lost 2 bases and 3 bases, there was a span of 8 bases. There are 13 residues in the CDR3. Germline CDR1 MNHEY, CDR2 SVGAGI. This chain's CDR3 is CASSYEAGYEQYF. Here the CDR3 DNA reads TGTGCCAGCAGTTACGAAGCGGGCTACGAGCAGTACTTC.

This clone was recorded a few times. The gene calls are TRBV7-2 and TRBJ2-7; TRBD2 matches 9 bases. Losses at the gene ends were 4 bases for V and 5 bases for J; bases not matched to a gene: 9. Germline loops: CDR1 SGHTA, CDR2 FQGNSA. The CDR3 totals 15 residues. In DNA form, the CDR3 reads TGTGCCAGCAGCTCCGGAGCGGGAGGACTCGACGAGCAGTACTTC. Protein sequence: CASSSGAGGLDEQYF.

The table lists this clone with a few counts. The chain is built from TRBV28 and TRBJ2-3; tentative D call: TRBD2 (5 bases). The CDR3 is 15 residues long. The germline V gene has CDR1 MDHEN and CDR2 SYDVKM. Trimming took 5 bases from V and 2 from J, leaving 14 bases between them. CDR3 in DNA: TGTGCCAGCAGTCCCCTACTAGATTCCACAGATACGCAGTATTTT. It codes for CASSPLLDSTDTQYF.

V gene TRBV7-2 combines with J gene TRBJ2-1; D might be TRBD2 (6 bases). Germline V gene sequence: CDR1 SGHTA, CDR2 FQGNSA. The CDR3 has 13 residues. Trimming removed 0 bases at V and 15 bases at J, with 15 bases between. CDR3 DNA: TGTGCCAGCAGCTTAGCGCACGGGAGAGGACGGTTCTTC. Translating it yields CASSLAHGRGRFF.

The V call is TRBV5-1, the J call TRBJ2-1; TRBD2 is a possible D gene (5 bases). This CDR3 has 14 amino acids. Trimming took off 6 bases at V and 0 bases at J, with 10 bases between the two ends. In germline, CDR1 is SGHRS, CDR2 YFSETQ. Here the CDR3 DNA reads TGCGCCAGCACGAGCGGCCTCTCCTACAATGAGCAGTTCTTC. It is translated as CASTSGLSYNEQFF.

There are a few counts of this clone. The CDR3 reads CSVLRTGNTDTQYF. CDR3 coding DNA: TGCAGCGTCCTACGGACAGGGAACACAGATACGCAGTATTTT. This chain uses TRBV29-1 with TRBJ2-3; TRBD1 agrees at 8 bases. Germline V gene data show CDR1 as SQVTM and CDR2 as ANQGSEA. Germline trimming cut 6 bases from V and 2 bases from J; bases unmatched to any gene: 7. The CDR3 contains 14 residues.

In its sample, this clone was seen a few times. This sequence joins TRBV5-8 and TRBJ2-5; TRBD2 matches 13 bases. The junction had 12 bases not matched to a gene; V was cut back by 4 bases and J by 9 bases. This CDR3 region has 16 residues. The germline V gene encodes CDR1 SGHTS and CDR2 YDEGEE. The CDR3 nucleotides are TGTGCCAGCAGCCCAGTGCGGACTAGCGGGAGTCGGGCCCAGTACTTC. It translates to CASSPVRTSGSRAQYF.

In DNA form, the CDR3 reads TGTGCCTGGAGTAGGGGACTAGCGGGGAGCTACAATGAGCAGTTCTTC. This encodes CAWSRGLAGSYNEQFF. V usage is TRBV30 and J usage is TRBJ2-1; TRBD2 matches 13 bases. V was pared by 2 bases and J by 3 bases, with 4 bases of the junction left unmatched. CDR3 size: 16 residues. CDR1 and CDR2 from the germline V gene are GTSNPN and SVGIG (reference sequence).

This clone was observed a few times. The chain couples TRBV29-1 to TRBJ2-5; 15 bases align to TRBD2. The V gene end was trimmed by 6 bases and the J gene end by 5 bases; junction bases not matched to a gene: 4. The CDR3 extends over 14 amino acids. Germline loops: CDR1 SQVTM, CDR2 ANQGSEA. CDR3 coding DNA: TGCAGCGTCGGGGGACTAGCGGGAGGCGAGACCCAGTACTTC. This codes for CSVGGLAGGETQYF.

This clone has a handful of counts. V gene TRBV4-2 combines with J gene TRBJ2-7; a possible D gene is TRBD2 (6 bases). With 2 bases removed from V and 4 bases from J, the gap between germline ends came to 15 bases. CDR3 size: 15 residues. The germline CDR1 and CDR2 sequences are LGHNA and YNFKEQ. CDR3 protein: CASSQISGEVYEQYF. DNA of the CDR3: TGTGCCAGCAGCCAAATTTCGGGGGAAGTTTACGAGCAGTACTTC.